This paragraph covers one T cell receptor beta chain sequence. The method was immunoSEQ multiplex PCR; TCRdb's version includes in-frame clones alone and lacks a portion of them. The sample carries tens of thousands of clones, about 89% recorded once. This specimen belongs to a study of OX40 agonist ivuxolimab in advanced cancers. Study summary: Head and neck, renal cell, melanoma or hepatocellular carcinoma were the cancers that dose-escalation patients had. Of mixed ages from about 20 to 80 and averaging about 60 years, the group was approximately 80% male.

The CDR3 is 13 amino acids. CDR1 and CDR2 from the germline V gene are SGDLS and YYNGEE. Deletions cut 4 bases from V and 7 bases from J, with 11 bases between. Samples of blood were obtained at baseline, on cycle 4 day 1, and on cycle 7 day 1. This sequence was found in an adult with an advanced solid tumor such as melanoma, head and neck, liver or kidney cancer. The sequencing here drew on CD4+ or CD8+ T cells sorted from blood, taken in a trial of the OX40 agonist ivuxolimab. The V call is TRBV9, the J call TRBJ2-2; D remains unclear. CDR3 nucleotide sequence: TGTGCCAGCAGCTCAGTCCAAGGCGGGGAGCTGTTTTTT. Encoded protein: CASSSVQGGELFF.